This T cell receptor beta chain was found in a study of blood T cell repertoires in COVID-19. Study summary: Acute and convalescent COVID-19 samples came from the United States, Italy and Spain. T cells, B-cell-depleted T cells, or PBMCs supplied cDNA or gDNA.

V shed 0 bases and J 6 bases; nucleotides not matched to a gene: 1. CDR1 and CDR2 (germline): SGHRS, YFSETQ. The CDR3 runs 14 residues. Original analysis: Counts of nucleated cells, estimated from reference gene primer amplification, were obtained. The assay was immunoSEQ multiplex PCR, and TCRdb's table has in-frame clones only and misses some. The DNA gave D and trimming, while V, J and clone size come from that table. The sample contains about 200,000 clones, about 85% of which appear only once. V usage is TRBV5-1 and J usage is TRBJ2-7; 12 bases map to TRBD2. The sequence came from a woman at least 80 years old with acute or convalescent COVID-19. The sequencing input was peripheral blood. CDR3 sequence (DNA): TGCGCCAGCAGCTTGGTACTAGCGGGAGGCGAGCAGTACTTC. It translates to CASSLVLAGGEQYF.